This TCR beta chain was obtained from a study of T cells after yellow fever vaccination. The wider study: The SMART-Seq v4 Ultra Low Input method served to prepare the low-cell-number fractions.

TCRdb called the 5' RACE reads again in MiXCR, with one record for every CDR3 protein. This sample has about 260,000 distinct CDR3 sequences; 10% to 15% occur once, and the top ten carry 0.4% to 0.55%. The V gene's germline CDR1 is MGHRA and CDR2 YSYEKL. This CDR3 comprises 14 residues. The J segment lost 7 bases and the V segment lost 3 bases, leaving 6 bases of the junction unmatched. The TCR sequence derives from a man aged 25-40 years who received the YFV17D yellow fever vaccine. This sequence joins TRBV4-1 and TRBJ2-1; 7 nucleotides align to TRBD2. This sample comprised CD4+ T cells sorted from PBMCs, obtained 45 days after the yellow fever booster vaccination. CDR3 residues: CASSHQRGENEQFF. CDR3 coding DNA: TGCGCCAGCAGCCATCAACGGGGGGAGAATGAGCAGTTCTTC.